This T cell receptor (beta chain) was recovered during a study of T cell changes during pregnancy in multiple sclerosis. This table comes from immunoSEQ multiplex PCR, and its TCRdb copy is limited to in-frame clones, with some not included. The sample records 80,000 to 100,000 clones, approximately 90% being singletons. The CDR3 length is 15 residues. CDR1 and CDR2 (germline): LGHNA, YNFKEQ. V dropped 0 bases and J dropped 7 bases, with 15 bases sitting between them. Sample: peripheral blood, taken in the second trimester of pregnancy. The gene calls are TRBV4-2 and TRBJ1-2, with D tentatively TRBD1 (6 bases). The receptor was derived from a female donor in good health, enrolled as a control in a pregnancy study. In DNA, the CDR3 is TGTGCCAGCAGCCAAGATTTCGCAGGGGTGGGTGGCTACACCTTC. This translates into CASSQDFAGVGGYTF.